Following are 22 T cell receptor beta chains from one sample sequenced in a study of cytotoxic CD8 clonotypes in ibrutinib-treated CLL. Generated by immunoSEQ multiplex PCR, the TCRdb table keeps only in-frame clones and is missing some. The sample holds roughly 16,000 clones; about 60% are singletons and the top ten take 12%. This specimen consisted of PBMCs, obtained before ibrutinib treatment. The receptors come from a human donor with chronic lymphocytic leukemia.

This clone was recorded only once. The J gene is TRBJ1-1, the V gene TRBV5-6; the match to TRBD1 covers 7 bases. V shed 0 bases, J shed 7 bases, and the junction held 6 bases outside the gene matches. The CDR3 consists of 14 residues. Germline assignment: CDR1 SGHDT and CDR2 YYEEEE. CDR3 bases: TGTGCCAGCAGCTTGGCCGGCGGGACAGATGAAGCTTTCTTT. This codes for CASSLAGGTDEAFF.

The chain has TRBV11-2 and TRBJ2-1; no clear D gene. This CDR3 has 12 residues. Trimming shortened V by 1 base and J by 7 bases, and 5 bases separated the two germline ends. Looked up from germline, CDR1 is SGHAT and CDR2 is FQNNGV. The CDR3 sequence is CASSLGRNEQFF. The CDR3 DNA reads as TGTGCCAGCAGCTTAGGTAGGAATGAGCAGTTCTTC.

This clone was picked up a small number of times. V is TRBV5-1 and J is TRBJ2-1; D may correspond to TRBD1 or TRBD2 (5 bases each). The CDR3 covers 15 residues. CDR1 and CDR2 from the germline V gene are SGHRS and YFSETQ. V gave up 6 bases and J gave up 8 bases, with 21 bases separating them. The CDR3 sequence: CASNMGRSQLDEQFF. Written as DNA, the CDR3 is TGCGCCAGCAACATGGGACGTAGTCAGTTAGATGAGCAGTTCTTC.

The chain employs TRBV4-1 and TRBJ1-1; a weak D match, TRBD1 (6 bases). The ends were cut back, 3 bases at V and 4 bases at J, with 15 bases in the middle. The CDR3 has 15 amino acids. Germline lookup yields CDR1 MGHRA and CDR2 YSYEKL. CDR3 loop: CASSHHDRPSTEAFF. The CDR3 DNA follows: TGCGCCAGCAGCCATCACGACAGGCCCTCCACTGAAGCTTTCTTT.

The chain is built from TRBV5-1 and TRBJ2-3; TRBD1 or TRBD2 may be the D gene (5 bases each). Germline lookup yields CDR1 SGHRS and CDR2 YFSETQ. The CDR3 has 16 residues. V lost 2 bases, J lost 6 bases, and 19 bases lay in between. Here the CDR3 DNA reads TGCGCCAGCAGCTTTCGGGGCAGCGGTACTGGGGATACGCAGTATTTT. Translation: CASSFRGSGTGDTQYF.

The rearrangement links TRBV19 to TRBJ2-1; 10 bases map to TRBD2. Trimming at V came to 7 bases and at J to 5 bases, leaving 5 bases not matched to a gene. This CDR3 is 14 amino acids long. CDR1 is LNHDA and CDR2 is SQIVND in the germline V gene (reference sequence). The CDR3 is CASKSGGENNEQFF. The CDR3 nucleotides read TGTGCCAGTAAGAGCGGGGGGGAAAACAATGAGCAGTTCTTC.

In nucleotides, the CDR3 is TGTGCCAGTAGTATCCCTCTAGACCAACCGCTCACCGGGGAGCTGTTTTTT. It specifies CASSIPLDQPLTGELFF. The chain combines TRBV19 with TRBJ2-2; D is unresolved. The ends were cut back, 3 bases at V and 4 bases at J, with 18 bases in the middle. Germline V gene data show CDR1 as LNHDA and CDR2 as SQIVND (reference sequence). This CDR3 is 17 amino acids long.

This chain links TRBV28 with TRBJ1-1; D not resolved. Germline CDR1 and CDR2: MDHEN and SYDVKM. Trimming took off 5 bases at V and 1 base at J, with 11 bases between the two ends. CDR3 length: 14 amino acids. The CDR3 here is CASSPGRRNTEAFF. CDR3 coding DNA: TGTGCCAGCAGTCCCGGGCGTAGGAACACTGAAGCTTTCTTT.

This clone was observed a handful of times. The chain recombines TRBV7-8 with TRBJ1-3; no reliable D call. Trimming took off 1 base at V and 0 bases at J, with 7 bases between the two ends. The germline V gene has CDR1 SGHVS and CDR2 FQNEAQ. CDR3 length: 15 amino acids. The CDR3, as DNA: TGTGCCAGCAGCTTAGTAGGCCACTCTGGAAACACCATATATTTT. Residues: CASSLVGHSGNTIYF. The full variable domain, its missing parts supplied by reference TRBV7-8 and TRBJ1-3, is GAGVSQSPRYKVAKRGQDVALRCDPISGHVSLFWYQQALGQGPEFLTYFQNEAQLDKSGLPSDRFFAERPEGSVSTLKIQRTQQEDSAVYLCASSLVGHSGNTIYFGEGSWLTVV.

This rearrangement joins TRBV6-5 to TRBJ1-4, with TRBD1 identical over 10 bases. After removal of 6 bases from V and 7 bases from J, the junction contained 8 bases not matched to a gene. CDR1 is MNHEY, CDR2 SVGAGI, per germline. This CDR3 is 15 amino acids long. Here the CDR3 reads CASSRPGQGGEKLFF. The CDR3 bases are TGTGCCAGCAGCCGACCCGGACAGGGGGGTGAAAAACTGTTTTTT.

The V and J genes are TRBV7-2 and TRBJ2-1; TRBD2 aligns across 8 bases. Per the germline V gene, CDR1 is SGHTA and CDR2 is FQGNSA. V shed 0 bases, J shed 10 bases, and the junction held 11 bases outside the gene matches. The CDR3 has 16 amino acids. DNA for the CDR3: TGTGCCAGCAGCTTAGCTACCTCGGGAGGGCCGAAGGAGCAGTTCTTC. Translated, it gives CASSLATSGGPKEQFF. The full variable domain, with the rest looked up from reference TRBV7-2 and TRBJ2-1, is GAGVSQSPSNKVTEKGKDVELRCDPISGHTALYWYRQSLGQGLEFLIYFQGNSAPDKSGLPSDRFSAERTGGSVSTLTIQRTQQEDSAVYLCASSLATSGGPKEQFFGPGTRLTVL.

This clone was picked up a small number of times. V usage is TRBV6-1 and J usage is TRBJ2-2; 14 bases match TRBD2. The CDR3 totals 17 residues. V dropped 4 bases and J dropped 2; count of bases not matched to a gene: 3. CDR1 is MNHNS and CDR2 is SASEGT in the germline V gene. The CDR3 DNA sequence: TGTGCCAGCAGTGCGACTAGCGGGAGGGTTAACACCGGGGAGCTGTTTTTT. Translation gives CASSATSGRVNTGELFF.

The chain combines TRBV25-1 with TRBJ2-3; 7 bases fit TRBD2. The J segment lost 9 bases and the V segment lost 3 bases, leaving 3 bases of the junction unmatched. The CDR3 contains 12 residues. Germline V gives CDR1 MGHDK, CDR2 SYGVNS. This chain's CDR3 is CASSERGNTQYF. In DNA form, the CDR3 reads TGTGCCAGCAGTGAGCGGGGGAACACGCAGTATTTT.

V usage is TRBV14 and J usage is TRBJ2-6; D call uncertain. This CDR3 region has 17 residues. Germline CDR1 SGHDN, CDR2 FVKESK. V was pared by 0 bases and J by 0 bases, with 9 bases between. The CDR3 loop is CASSQDVSNSGANVLTF. The CDR3 DNA follows: TGTGCCAGCAGCCAAGATGTCAGCAACTCTGGGGCCAACGTCCTGACTTTC.

The chain combines TRBV27 with TRBJ2-2; D is undetermined. The V gene's germline CDR1 is MNHEY and CDR2 SMNVEV (reference sequence). V was cut by 6 bases and J by 4 bases, with 15 bases left in between. There are 15 residues in the CDR3. The CDR3 is CASSPLKLGTGELFF. CDR3 coding DNA: TGTGCCAGCAGCCCCCTCAAACTGGGCACCGGGGAGCTGTTTTTT.

The rearrangement uses TRBV6-6 and TRBJ2-1; 7 nucleotides line up with TRBD2. J lost 15 bases, V lost 8 bases, and 10 bases had no gene match. The germline V gene has CDR1 MNHNY and CDR2 SVGAGI (reference sequence). The CDR3 is 11 residues long. The CDR3 is CASSTPGLRFF. For the CDR3, the DNA is TGTGCCAGCTCTACTCCGGGACTACGGTTCTTC.

Only a few counts were recorded for this clone. The gene calls are TRBV2 and TRBJ2-5; D assignment may be TRBD1 or TRBD2 (5 bases each). The germline V gene has CDR1 SNHLY and CDR2 FYNNEI. CDR3 length: 14 residues. Trimming took off 3 bases at V and 4 bases at J, with 12 bases between the two ends. As DNA, the CDR3 is TGTGCCAGCAGTGAGGGTTCGGGGCTAGAGACCCAGTACTTC. Translating gives CASSEGSGLETQYF.

The chain employs TRBV7-6 and TRBJ2-1; no firm D call. V lost 4 bases and J lost 8, with 9 bases in between. Looked up from germline, CDR1 is SGHVS and CDR2 is FNYEAQ. There are 12 residues in the CDR3. CDR3 bases: TGTGCCAGCAGCTCACTGGCTTATGAGCAGTTCTTC. Translated, it gives CASSSLAYEQFF.

This chain links TRBV14 with TRBJ2-5; 9 bases line up with TRBD1. CDR1 and CDR2 from the germline V gene are SGHDN and FVKESK. The CDR3 runs to 16 residues. With V trimmed by 4 bases and J by 2 bases, 8 bases remained unmatched. CDR3 region: CASSLITGTGQETQYF. CDR3 sequence (DNA): TGTGCCAGCAGCCTCATAACCGGGACAGGGCAAGAGACCCAGTACTTC.

This sequence joins TRBV5-4 and TRBJ2-2, with 7 nucleotides matching TRBD1. The CDR3 is 17 residues long. V lost 2 bases and J lost 1; bases outside the gene matches: 8. Germline V gives CDR1 SGHNT, CDR2 YYREEE (reference sequence). This CDR3 reads CASSFPTGSGNTGELFF. The CDR3 DNA follows: TGTGCCAGCAGCTTCCCGACAGGGAGTGGGAACACCGGGGAGCTGTTTTTT. The full variable domain, with the rest looked up from reference TRBV5-4 and TRBJ2-2, is ETGVTQSPTHLIKTRGQQVTLRCSSQSGHNTVSWYQQALGQGPQFIFQYYREEENGRGNFPPRFSGLQFPNYSSELNVNALELDDSALYLCASSFPTGSGNTGELFFGEGSRLTVL.

J is TRBJ2-5 and V is TRBV6-5; TRBD2 agrees at 8 bases. In germline, CDR1 is MNHEY, CDR2 SVGAGI. This CDR3 spans 12 amino acids. V was pared by 8 bases and J by 5 bases, with 4 bases of the junction left unmatched. CDR3 residues: CASGTSRETQYF. CDR3 nucleotide sequence: TGTGCCAGCGGGACTAGTAGGGAGACCCAGTACTTC.

V is TRBV5-1 and J is TRBJ2-3; no firm D call. CDR1 SGHRS and CDR2 YFSETQ come from the germline V gene. This CDR3 spans 11 amino acids. V was cut by 7 bases and J by 6 bases, with 9 bases left in between. CDR3 sequence: CASLGTDTQYF. The CDR3 DNA is TGCGCCAGCCTCGGTACGGATACGCAGTATTTT.